This TCR beta chain was captured by sequencing in a study of technical replicates of blood from several donors. CDR1 and CDR2 from the germline V gene are SGHVS and FQNEAQ. CDR3 size: 17 residues. J gave up 1 base and V 3 bases, and 8 bases lay outside the gene matches. TCRdb's copy holds only in-frame clones and misses some; the assay was immunoSEQ multiplex PCR. The sample carries fewer than 85,000 clones, just over 95% recorded once. The sequencing input was T cells isolated from PBMCs. V gene TRBV7-8 combines with J gene TRBJ2-1; 8 bases fit TRBD2. This sequence originates from a human donor in good health. As DNA, the CDR3 is TGTGCCAGCAGCTTGTCCCAGCGGGAGCCTTCCTACAATGAGCAGTTCTTC. This gives the protein CASSLSQREPSYNEQFF.